This record covers a single T cell receptor (beta chain). Assay: immunoSEQ multiplex PCR; the TCRdb copy retains only in-frame clones and omits some. Counted here are fewer than 130,000 clones, approximately 93% occurring once; the ten biggest clones make up approximately 3.5%. This sample was included in a study of T cell changes during pregnancy in multiple sclerosis. The CDR3 runs to 12 residues. Trimming removed 6 bases at V and 6 bases at J, with 11 bases between. From germline, CDR1 is MNHEY and CDR2 SMNVEV (reference sequence). The chain combines TRBV27 with TRBJ1-1; a weak D match, TRBD1 (5 bases). The TCR was taken from a female donor with multiple sclerosis, enrolled in a pregnancy study. Sequenced here: peripheral blood, sampled after pregnancy. The CDR3 DNA reads as TGTGCCAGCAGCCCAGGGAGGGCTGAAGCTTTCTTT. Its translation is CASSPGRAEAFF.